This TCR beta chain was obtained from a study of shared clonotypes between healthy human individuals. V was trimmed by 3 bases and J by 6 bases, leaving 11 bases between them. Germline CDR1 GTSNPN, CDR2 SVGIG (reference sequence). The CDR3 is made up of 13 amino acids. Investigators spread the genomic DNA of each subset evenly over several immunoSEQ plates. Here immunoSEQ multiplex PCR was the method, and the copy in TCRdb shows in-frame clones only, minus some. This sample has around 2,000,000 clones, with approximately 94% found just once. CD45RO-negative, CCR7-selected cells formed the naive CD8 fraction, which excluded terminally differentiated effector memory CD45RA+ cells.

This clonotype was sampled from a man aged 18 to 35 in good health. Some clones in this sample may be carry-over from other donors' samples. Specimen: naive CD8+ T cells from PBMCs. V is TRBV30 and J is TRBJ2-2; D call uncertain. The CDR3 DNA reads TGTGCCTGGAGGGTTAGTGGGGCCGGGGAGCTGTTTTTT. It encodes CAWRVSGAGELFF.